A single T cell receptor beta chain is shown here with its context. The sample belongs to a study of blood T cell repertoires in COVID-19. Study at large: From the United States, Italy and Spain came samples of acute and convalescent COVID-19. The cDNA or gDNA used as material had been derived from T cells, B-cell-depleted T cells, or PBMCs.

In the authors' methods: By means of reference gene primer amplification, nucleated cell counts were estimated. Sequenced by immunoSEQ multiplex PCR; TCRdb stores in-frame clones only, minus some. The D gene and trimming were derived from the DNA, and the V and J assignments and clone size from that table. The table records approximately 250,000 clones, more than 85% of them present only once. Germline V gene data show CDR1 as KGHDR and CDR2 as SFDVKD. This CDR3 has 13 amino acids. V was cut by 3 bases and J by 5 bases, with 9 bases left in between. This sequence originates from a man younger than 35 with active or convalescent COVID-19. This rearrangement joins TRBV24-1 to TRBJ2-5; no clear D. The sample comprised peripheral blood. The CDR3 region is CATSDQAWETQYF. Written as DNA, the CDR3 is TGTGCCACCAGTGATCAAGCCTGGGAGACCCAGTACTTC.